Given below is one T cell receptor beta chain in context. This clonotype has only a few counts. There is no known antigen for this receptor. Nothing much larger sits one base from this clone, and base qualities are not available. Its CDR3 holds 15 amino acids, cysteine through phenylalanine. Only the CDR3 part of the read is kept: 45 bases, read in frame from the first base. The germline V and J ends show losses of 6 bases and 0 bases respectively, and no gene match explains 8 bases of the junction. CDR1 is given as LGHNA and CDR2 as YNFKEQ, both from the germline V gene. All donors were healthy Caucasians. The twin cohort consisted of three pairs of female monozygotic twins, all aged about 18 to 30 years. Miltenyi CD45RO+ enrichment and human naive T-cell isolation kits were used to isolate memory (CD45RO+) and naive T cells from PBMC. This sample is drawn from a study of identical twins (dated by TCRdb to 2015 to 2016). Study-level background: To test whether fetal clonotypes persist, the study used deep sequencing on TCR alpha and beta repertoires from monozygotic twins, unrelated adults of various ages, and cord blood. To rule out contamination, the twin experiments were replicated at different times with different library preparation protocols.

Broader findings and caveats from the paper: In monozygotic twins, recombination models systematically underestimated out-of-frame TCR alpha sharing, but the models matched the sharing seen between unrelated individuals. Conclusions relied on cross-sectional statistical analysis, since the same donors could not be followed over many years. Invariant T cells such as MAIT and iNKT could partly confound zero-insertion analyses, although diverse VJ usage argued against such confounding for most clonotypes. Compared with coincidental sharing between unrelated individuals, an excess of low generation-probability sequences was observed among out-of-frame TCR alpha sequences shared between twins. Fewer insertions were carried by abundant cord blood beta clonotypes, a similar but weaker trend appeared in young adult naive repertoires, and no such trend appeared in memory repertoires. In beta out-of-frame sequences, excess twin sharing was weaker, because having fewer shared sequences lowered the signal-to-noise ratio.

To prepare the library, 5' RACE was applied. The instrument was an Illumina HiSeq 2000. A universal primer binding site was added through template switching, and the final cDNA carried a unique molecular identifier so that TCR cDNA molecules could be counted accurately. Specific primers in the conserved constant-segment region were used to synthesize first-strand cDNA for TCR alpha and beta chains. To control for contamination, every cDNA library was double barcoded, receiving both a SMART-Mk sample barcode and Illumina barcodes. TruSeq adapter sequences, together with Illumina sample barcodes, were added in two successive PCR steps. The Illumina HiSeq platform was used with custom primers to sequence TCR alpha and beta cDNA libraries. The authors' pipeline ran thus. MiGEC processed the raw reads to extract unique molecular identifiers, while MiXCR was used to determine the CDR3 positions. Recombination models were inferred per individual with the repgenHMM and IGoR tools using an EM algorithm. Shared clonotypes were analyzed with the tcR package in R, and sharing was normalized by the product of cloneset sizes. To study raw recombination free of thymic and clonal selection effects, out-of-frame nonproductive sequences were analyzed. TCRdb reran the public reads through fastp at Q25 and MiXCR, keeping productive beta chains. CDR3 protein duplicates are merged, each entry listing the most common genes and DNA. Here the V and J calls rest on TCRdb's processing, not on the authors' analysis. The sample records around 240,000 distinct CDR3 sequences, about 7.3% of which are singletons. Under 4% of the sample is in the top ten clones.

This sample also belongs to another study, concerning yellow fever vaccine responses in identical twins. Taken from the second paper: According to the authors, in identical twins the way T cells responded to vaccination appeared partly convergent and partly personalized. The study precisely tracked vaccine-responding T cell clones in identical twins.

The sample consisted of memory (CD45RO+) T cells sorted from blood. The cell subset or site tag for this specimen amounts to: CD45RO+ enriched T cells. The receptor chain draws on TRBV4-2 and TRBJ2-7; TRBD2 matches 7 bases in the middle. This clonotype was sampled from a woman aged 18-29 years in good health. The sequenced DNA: TGTGCCAGCAGACCGTGGAGCGGGAACTCCTACGAGCAGTACTTC. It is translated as CASRPWSGNSYEQYF.